The 31 T cell receptor beta chains presented below share a single source sample, sequenced in a study of blood T cell repertoires in COVID-19. Clones were read by immunoSEQ multiplex PCR, and TCRdb kept only the in-frame ones, dropping some. The sample carries about 400,000 clones, 65% to 90% recorded once. Sequenced sample: peripheral blood. These receptor sequences come from a woman aged 55 to 70 with COVID-19, enrolled during active disease.

V and J are TRBV12-3 or TRBV12-4 and TRBJ1-2, with D perhaps matching TRBD1 (5 bases). The V and J ends lost 2 bases and 6 bases respectively, with 10 bases between them. This CDR3 is 13 amino acids long. The DNA of the CDR3 is TGTGCCAGCAGTTTACAACGGGGGGATGGCTACACCTTC. This encodes CASSLQRGDGYTF.

This clone has a single count. CDR3 nucleotide sequence: TGTGCCAGCGCCATAGACGGGGAAAGTTCCCTCCACTTT. Translating it yields CASAIDGESSLHF. V is TRBV27 and J is TRBJ1-6; D call uncertain. The CDR3 length is 13 residues. Germline loops: CDR1 MNHEY, CDR2 SMNVEV (reference sequence). V lost 8 bases, J lost 14 bases, and 19 bases lay in between.

The genes are TRBV9 and TRBJ2-4, with 9 bases lining up with TRBD1. The V and J ends lost 0 bases and 1 base, in that order; junction bases with no gene match: 2. CDR1 SGDLS and CDR2 YYNGEE come from the germline V gene. The length of the CDR3 is 16 residues. The CDR3 here is CASSVEQGAAKNIQYF. CDR3 nucleotide sequence: TGTGCCAGCAGCGTAGAACAGGGGGCGGCCAAAAACATTCAGTACTTC.

V usage is TRBV21-1 and J usage is TRBJ1-4; the D call of TRBD1 is as the table states it, not checked on the DNA. TRBV21-1 is deemed a pseudogene. The CDR3 spans 14 residues. The CDR3 is CASSKEGTGEKLFF. In nucleotides, the CDR3 is TGTGCCAGCAGCAAAGAGGGGACAGGAGAAAAACTGTTTTTT.

V and J are TRBV25-1 and TRBJ1-1; 7 nucleotides match TRBD1. The germline CDR1 and CDR2 sequences are MGHDK and SYGVNS. Trimming at V came to 8 bases and at J to 5 bases, leaving 8 bases not matched to a gene. The CDR3 length is 13 residues. The CDR3 loop reads CASVRDSGTEAFF. Here the CDR3 DNA reads TGTGCCAGCGTCCGGGACAGTGGGACTGAAGCTTTCTTT.

V usage is TRBV29-1 and J usage is TRBJ1-1; TRBD1 matches 9 bases. The CDR3 consists of 15 residues. The V gene's germline CDR1 is SQVTM and CDR2 ANQGSEA. Trimming cost V 3 bases and J 6 bases; bases outside gene matches: 11. The CDR3 sequence is CSVEGAGTGSPEAFF. The CDR3 DNA follows: TGCAGCGTTGAGGGGGCCGGGACAGGGTCACCTGAAGCTTTCTTT.

This clone was seen only a few times. This chain links TRBV5-4 with TRBJ1-2; 7 bases fit TRBD1. V shed 2 bases, J shed 4 bases, and the junction held 8 bases outside the gene matches. Germline values: CDR1 SGHNT, CDR2 YYREEE (reference sequence). There are 15 residues in the CDR3. CDR3 sequence (DNA): TGTGCCAGCAGCTTCCCGAGGGGGCAGGGCTATGGCTACACCTTC. This gives the protein CASSFPRGQGYGYTF. The whole variable domain, remainder taken from reference TRBV5-4 and TRBJ1-2, is ETGVTQSPTHLIKTRGQQVTLRCSSQSGHNTVSWYQQALGQGPQFIFQYYREEENGRGNFPPRFSGLQFPNYSSELNVNALELDDSALYLCASSFPRGQGYGYTFGSGTRLTVV.

The V and J genes are TRBV6-4 and TRBJ2-3; 7 bases align to TRBD2. V gave up 4 bases and J gave up 3 bases; unmatched junction bases: 7. This CDR3 is 15 amino acids long. Germline V lookup: CDR1 MRHNA, CDR2 SNTAGT. CDR3: CASSGSGEGTDTQYF. CDR3 DNA: TGTGCCAGCAGTGGATCCGGGGAGGGGACAGATACGCAGTATTTT.

The chain uses TRBV9 and TRBJ1-5; unclear D gene. V was pared by 4 bases and J by 1 base, with 12 bases between. Germline CDR1 reads SGDLS; CDR2 reads YYNGEE. The CDR3 covers 15 residues. The CDR3 here is CASSSGGSSNQPQHF. The CDR3 DNA follows: TGTGCCAGCAGCTCAGGAGGATCGAGCAATCAGCCCCAGCATTTT.

The chain carries TRBV12-3 or TRBV12-4 and TRBJ1-2; D perhaps matches TRBD1 (6 bases). The CDR3 spans 13 residues. The V gene lost 4 bases and the J gene lost 2 bases, with 8 bases spanning the gap. The CDR3 nucleotides read TGTGCCAGCAGTTACGGACAGAACTATGGCTACACCTTC. Amino acids: CASSYGQNYGYTF.

This clone has only one observation. The chain joins TRBV9 to TRBJ1-6, with 8 bases matching TRBD1. The CDR3 has 16 residues. Germline CDR1 and CDR2: SGDLS and YYNGEE. The V and J ends lost 3 bases and 7 bases, in that order; junction bases with no gene match: 9. CDR3 amino acids: CASSAPQGAWNSPLHF. CDR3 coding DNA: TGTGCCAGCAGCGCCCCCCAGGGGGCATGGAATTCACCCCTCCACTTT.

The V and J genes are TRBV6-5 and TRBJ1-2; 11 nucleotides agree with TRBD1. V shed 6 bases, J shed 8 bases, and the junction held 5 bases outside the gene matches. Looked up from germline, CDR1 is MNHEY and CDR2 is SVGAGI. CDR3 length: 13 residues. CDR3 DNA: TGTGCCAGCAGCGGACAGGGGGCGCGCGGCTACACCTTC. Translation: CASSGQGARGYTF.

V gene TRBV7-9 combines with J gene TRBJ2-7; 8 bases map to TRBD2. Germline CDR1 reads SEHNR; CDR2 reads FQNEAQ (reference sequence). This CDR3 is 14 amino acids long. Unmatched junction bases numbered 7, after V lost 5 bases and J lost 4 bases. CDR3 bases: TGTGCCAGCAGCCACCCGGGACTAGGTTACGAGCAGTACTTC. Translation: CASSHPGLGYEQYF. Variable domain in full (rest from reference TRBV7-9 and TRBJ2-7): DTGVSQNPRHKITKRGQNVTFRCDPISEHNRLYWYRQTLGQGPEFLTYFQNEAQLEKSRLLSDRFSAERPKGSFSTLEIQRTEQGDSAMYLCASSHPGLGYEQYFGPGTRLTVT.

This clone turned up a few times. In DNA, the CDR3 is TGTGCCAGCTCGCCTGCCTCCGGGACACTAACCTACGAGCAGTACTTC. It yields the protein CASSPASGTLTYEQYF. This sequence joins TRBV18 and TRBJ2-7, with D tentatively TRBD1 (6 bases). This CDR3 has 16 residues. V shed 6 bases and J shed 2 bases, with 20 bases lying between them. Germline V gives CDR1 KGHSH, CDR2 LQKENI.

Ten or more counts support this clone. In the same sample, other DNA sequences code for this CDR3. This chain joins TRBV6-5 and TRBJ1-1, with 8 bases aligning to TRBD1. The CDR3 consists of 12 residues. In germline, CDR1 is MNHEY, CDR2 SVGAGI. V lost 8 bases to trimming and J lost 3 bases; unmatched junction nucleotides: 2. CDR3: CASRQGYTEAFF. CDR3 nucleotides: TGTGCCAGCCGACAGGGGTACACTGAAGCTTTCTTT.

V gene TRBV7-3 combines with J gene TRBJ2-1, with D hard to call. Trimming shortened V by 4 bases and J by 10 bases, and 14 bases separated the two germline ends. The germline V gene has CDR1 SGHTA and CDR2 FQGTGA. The CDR3 runs 13 residues. The CDR3 region has the DNA TGTGCCAGCAGCTCTCAACCTCCCAGGGAGCAGTTCTTC. This encodes CASSSQPPREQFF.

The CDR3 sequence: CASSGRQGVMTGNTIYF. CDR3 nucleotides: TGTGCCAGCAGTGGCCGACAGGGGGTAATGACTGGAAACACCATATATTTT. The chain links TRBV6-1 to TRBJ1-3; 9 nucleotides match TRBD1. Trimming at V came to 4 bases and at J to 2 bases, leaving 9 bases not matched to a gene. The CDR3 is made up of 17 amino acids. Per germline, CDR1 MNHNS and CDR2 SASEGT.

The chain employs TRBV5-6 and TRBJ2-2; possible D gene TRBD1, 5 bases. CDR3 length: 14 residues. V was pared by 0 bases and J by 4 bases, with 7 bases between. From germline, CDR1 is SGHDT and CDR2 YYEEEE. As DNA, the CDR3 is TGTGCCAGCAGCTTGGGAACAGGCACCGGGGAGCTGTTTTTT. It translates to CASSLGTGTGELFF.

The DNA for the CDR3 is TGTGCCAGCAGCCGAGTAGGGGGAAAGTATAGCAATCAGCCCCAGCATTTT. This gives the protein CASSRVGGKYSNQPQHF. The rearrangement uses TRBV9 and TRBJ1-5, with a possible D match to TRBD1 (6 bases). This CDR3 region has 17 residues. V dropped 4 bases and J dropped 0 bases, with 17 bases sitting between them. Germline V gene data show CDR1 as SGDLS and CDR2 as YYNGEE.

The V and J genes are TRBV6-2 or TRBV6-3 and TRBJ1-1; the match to TRBD1 covers 8 bases. V lost 5 bases and J lost 11; bases outside the gene matches: 7. CDR3 length: 12 amino acids. CDR1 and CDR2 (germline): MNHEY, SVGEGT. CDR3 residues: CASSPRTGWAFF. The CDR3 DNA sequence: TGTGCCAGCAGTCCACGGACAGGGTGGGCTTTCTTT.

This clone has a single count. The V call is TRBV28, the J call TRBJ2-7; 9 bases agree with TRBD2. Losses at the gene ends were 3 bases for V and 0 bases for J; bases not matched to a gene: 3. CDR3 size: 15 residues. Germline values: CDR1 MDHEN, CDR2 SYDVKM. The DNA of the CDR3 is TGTGCCAGCAGTTTGGGTAGCGGGGGCTCCTACGAGCAGTACTTC. Amino acid sequence: CASSLGSGGSYEQYF.

This clone was seen a single time. The genes are TRBV6-1 and TRBJ1-1; a weak D match, TRBD1 (6 bases). The V end lost 1 base, the J end lost 0 bases, and 12 bases lay between the germline ends. In germline, CDR1 is MNHNS, CDR2 SASEGT. The CDR3 is 16 amino acids. The CDR3 coding sequence is TGTGCCAGCAGTGAAGGGACAGTCATCATGAACACTGAAGCTTTCTTT. It specifies CASSEGTVIMNTEAFF.

V and J are TRBV5-1 and TRBJ2-5, with a weak D call TRBD1 (6 bases). CDR1 and CDR2 (germline): SGHRS, YFSETQ. The CDR3 is 13 residues long. Trimming removed 6 bases at V and 1 base at J, with 10 bases between. The CDR3 loop is CASTRQAQETQYF. The CDR3 DNA follows: TGCGCCAGCACTAGACAGGCCCAAGAGACCCAGTACTTC.

V gene TRBV7-8 combines with J gene TRBJ1-3; D perhaps matches TRBD1 (5 bases). CDR3 length: 17 residues. V lost 5 bases, J lost 3 bases, and 20 bases lay in between. CDR1 SGHVS and CDR2 FQNEAQ come from the germline V gene. The CDR3 sequence: CASSPRDYRGDGNTIYF. The CDR3 DNA follows: TGTGCCAGCAGCCCGCGAGATTATAGGGGTGATGGAAACACCATATATTTT.

This clone was counted a single time. The chain is built from TRBV5-1 and TRBJ2-5; 12 bases match TRBD2. This CDR3 has 15 residues. The germline V gene has CDR1 SGHRS and CDR2 YFSETQ. After removal of 2 bases from V and 3 bases from J, the junction contained 2 bases not matched to a gene. Written as DNA, the CDR3 is TGCGCCAGCAGCTTCCGGACTAGCGGGGAAGAGACCCAGTACTTC. Protein sequence: CASSFRTSGEETQYF.

The chain links TRBV11-1 to TRBJ2-3, with 12 bases aligning to TRBD2. Looked up from germline, CDR1 is SGHAT and CDR2 is FQDESV (reference sequence). Trimming took 5 bases from V and 5 from J; bases not matched to a gene: 5. The CDR3 is made up of 15 amino acids. The CDR3 bases are TGTGCCAGCAGCCGGACTAGCGGGGAAGAAGATACGCAGTATTTT. Translated: CASSRTSGEEDTQYF.

The gene calls are TRBV9 and TRBJ2-7, with TRBD1 as a possible D gene (6 bases). The germline CDR1 and CDR2 sequences are SGDLS and YYNGEE. The V end lost 0 bases, the J end lost 0 bases, and 13 bases lay between the germline ends. This CDR3 is 16 amino acids long. This CDR3 is CASSVAPDRSSYEQYF. In nucleotides, the CDR3 is TGTGCCAGCAGCGTAGCCCCCGACAGGAGCTCCTACGAGCAGTACTTC.

V gene TRBV6-4 combines with J gene TRBJ2-2, with D maybe TRBD2 (5 bases). Germline V gene sequence: CDR1 MRHNA, CDR2 SNTAGT. This CDR3 comprises 14 residues. The V end was cut by 4 bases, the J end by 0 bases, with 6 bases between. CDR3 nucleotides: TGTGCCAGCAGTGTAGCGCCGAACACCGGGGAGCTGTTTTTT. Translation gives CASSVAPNTGELFF.

This chain joins TRBV5-5 and TRBJ2-1; D is unresolved. The V gene's germline CDR1 is SGHKS and CDR2 YYEKEE (reference sequence). CDR3 length: 12 amino acids. Trimming left V 2 bases short and J 4 bases short, with 4 bases between. Written as DNA, the CDR3 is TGTGCCAGCAGCTTTTCTTACAATGAGCAGTTCTTC. This gives the protein CASSFSYNEQFF.

This clone was seen a few times. The chain recombines TRBV30 with TRBJ1-5; no clear D gene. There are 13 residues in the CDR3. In germline, CDR1 is GTSNPN, CDR2 SVGIG (reference sequence). V lost 2 bases to trimming and J lost 3 bases, with 8 bases between them. Here the CDR3 reads CAWSYQDNQPQHF. The CDR3 coding sequence is TGTGCCTGGAGTTACCAGGACAATCAGCCCCAGCATTTT.

The rearrangement links TRBV10-1 to TRBJ1-4; 7 positions match TRBD1. Germline V gene lookup returns CDR1 WNHNN and CDR2 SYGVQD (reference sequence). V was pared by 2 bases and J by 7 bases, with 4 bases of the junction left unmatched. The CDR3 spans 14 residues. This chain's CDR3 is CASSERQGPEKLFF. In DNA, the CDR3 is TGCGCCAGCAGTGAGCGACAGGGCCCTGAAAAACTGTTTTTT.